The T cell receptor (beta chain) under discussion was sequenced for a study of PD-L1 blockade in urothelial cancer. The assay was immunoSEQ multiplex PCR, and TCRdb's table has in-frame clones only and misses some. Here the sample spans about 56,000 clones, roughly 87% being singletons. The table lists this clone with a count of one. Time point meaning: pretreatment peripheral blood. J lost 4 bases, V lost 7 bases, and 11 bases had no gene match. This CDR3 region has 15 residues. Germline V gives CDR1 SGHAT, CDR2 FQNNGV. The sequence came from a man between 65 and 85 years old with urothelial cancer. The input for sequencing was PBMCs, taken around atezolizumab (anti-PD-L1) treatment. The chain uses TRBV11-2 and TRBJ2-7, with 9 bases identical to TRBD1. The CDR3 spells CASTPTGGTTYEQYF. DNA for the CDR3: TGTGCCAGCACCCCAACAGGGGGCACAACTTACGAGCAGTACTTC.